These 18 T cell receptor beta chains were sequenced from one sample in a study of spatial heterogeneity in lung cancer. TCRdb fed the 5' RACE reads into MiXCR, producing one record per CDR3 protein. The table records 110,000 or so distinct CDR3 sequences, roughly 10% of them present only once. The time point here: blood at routine non-recurrence follow-up after resection. The sequenced sample was PBMCs, obtained at follow-up. The receptors derive from a female donor with early-stage non-small cell lung cancer.

The rearrangement uses TRBV25-1 and TRBJ2-1; maybe TRBD1 (5 bases). V was cut by 5 bases and J by 9 bases, with 17 bases left in between. Germline lookup yields CDR1 MGHDK and CDR2 SYGVNS. The length of the CDR3 is 14 residues. CDR3 region: CASSSDTQGGEQFF. The CDR3 DNA follows: TGTGCCAGCAGTTCGGACACTCAAGGCGGTGAGCAGTTCTTC.

This clonotype was found many times. The gene calls are TRBV24-1 and TRBJ2-6; D unclear. CDR3 length: 15 residues. Trimming shortened V by 6 bases and J by 4 bases, and 12 bases separated the two germline ends. Germline loops: CDR1 KGHDR, CDR2 SFDVKD. CDR3 loop: CATSSLTSGANVLTF. The CDR3 bases are TGTGCCACCAGTTCGTTGACCTCCGGGGCCAACGTCCTGACTTTC.

This clonotype was detected ten times or more. The chain combines TRBV7-2 with TRBJ1-5, with D possibly matching TRBD1 (5 bases). The V end was cut by 1 base, the J end by 6 bases, with 13 bases between. This CDR3 is 15 amino acids long. Germline CDR1 reads SGHTA; CDR2 reads FQGNSA. The CDR3 region is CASSLEQGSLQPQHF. The CDR3 region has the DNA TGTGCCAGCAGCTTAGAGCAGGGAAGTCTTCAGCCCCAGCATTTT.

The genes are TRBV6-1 and TRBJ2-4; 13 bases line up with TRBD2. Germline V CDR1 and CDR2: MNHNS, SASEGT. The CDR3 spans 17 residues. V gave up 5 bases and J gave up 2 bases; unmatched junction bases: 6. The CDR3 region has the DNA TGTGCCAGCAGTTTACTAGCGGGAGGGGAAACCAAAAACATTCAGTACTTC. As protein: CASSLLAGGETKNIQYF.

This clonotype was recorded many times. The chain recombines TRBV10-3 with TRBJ1-6; D perhaps matches TRBD1 (6 bases). The CDR3 spans 15 residues. The V end lost 5 bases, the J end lost 7 bases, and 15 bases lay between the germline ends. Germline CDR1 reads ENHRY; CDR2 reads SYGVKD. Written as DNA, the CDR3 is TGTGCCATCAGTCTGGGGGGGGCCGGGAATTCACCCCTCCACTTT. Protein product: CAISLGGAGNSPLHF.

This clonotype came up many times. The chain couples TRBV20-1 to TRBJ2-3, with D perhaps being TRBD1 or TRBD2 (5 bases each). Trimming removed 0 bases at V and 6 bases at J, with 19 bases between. Looked up from germline, CDR1 is DFQATT and CDR2 is SNEGSKA (reference sequence). The CDR3 consists of 16 residues. The CDR3 here is CSARDLWGSLEDTQYF. CDR3 bases: TGCAGTGCTAGAGATCTTTGGGGGAGCTTGGAGGATACGCAGTATTTT.

The chain links TRBV20-1 to TRBJ2-1; 7 bases agree with TRBD2. V shed 3 bases, J shed 1 base, and the junction held 3 bases outside the gene matches. The CDR3 extends over 14 amino acids. Germline V lookup: CDR1 DFQATT, CDR2 SNEGSKA (reference sequence). The CDR3, as DNA: TGCAGTGCTAGTGCGGGAGCATCCTACAATGAGCAGTTCTTC. This translates into CSASAGASYNEQFF.

As for this clonotype: Sequence at one end of the junction differs from germline and may be a read error. V usage is TRBV6-5 and J usage is TRBJ1-3, with 8 bases matching TRBD1. The length of the CDR3 is 13 residues. Per germline, CDR1 MNHEY and CDR2 SVGAGI. CDR3 bases: TGTGCCAGCCAGGGGGCCTCTGGAAACACCGTATATTTT. The encoded protein is CASQGASGNTVYF.

The chain is built from TRBV11-2 and TRBJ2-7, with D possibly being TRBD2 (5 bases). Germline CDR1 SGHAT, CDR2 FQNNGV. This CDR3 spans 14 amino acids. V was shortened by 4 bases and J by 3 bases, with 13 bases between the two germline ends. DNA of the CDR3: TGTGCCAGCAGCTCCCCTCGTGAGGGCTACGAGCAGTACTTC. This sequence encodes CASSSPREGYEQYF.

The chain couples TRBV2 to TRBJ2-3; no reliable D call. This CDR3 is 12 amino acids long. V gave up 6 bases and J gave up 7 bases, with 11 bases separating them. Germline CDR1 SNHLY, CDR2 FYNNEI. The CDR3 sequence: CASSPVTNTQYF. The CDR3 region has the DNA TGTGCCAGCAGCCCCGTTACTAATACGCAGTATTTT.

The chain couples TRBV7-9 to TRBJ1-2, with 8 bases lining up with TRBD1. This CDR3 has 15 residues. J lost 4 bases, V lost 4 bases, and 8 bases had no gene match. Germline CDR1 is SEHNR and CDR2 is FQNEAQ (reference sequence). This CDR3 is CASSSSGGAGYGYTF. CDR3 nucleotides: TGTGCCAGCAGCTCGTCAGGGGGCGCAGGCTATGGCTACACCTTC.

The CDR3 region is CASSLLSGHTGELFF. As DNA, the CDR3 is TGCGCCAGCAGTCTCCTTTCCGGGCACACCGGGGAGCTGTTTTTT. The chain combines TRBV5-1 with TRBJ2-2; D not certain. The germline CDR1 and CDR2 sequences are SGHRS and YFSETQ. The CDR3 is made up of 15 amino acids. Trimming pared 5 bases from V and 3 bases from J, leaving 14 bases between. Drawing the rest from reference TRBV5-1 and TRBJ2-2, the complete variable domain is KAGVTQTPRYLIKTRGQQVTLSCSPISGHRSVSWYQQTPGQGLQFLFEYFSETQRNKGNFPGRFSGRQFSNSRSEMNVSTLELGDSALYLCASSLLSGHTGELFFGEGSRLTVL.

The table lists this clonotype with a few counts. The V gene is TRBV5-1, the J gene TRBJ2-3; tentatively, D is TRBD1 (7 bases). Trimming left V 0 bases short and J 4 bases short, with 9 bases between. The CDR3 runs to 14 residues. Germline loops: CDR1 SGHRS, CDR2 YFSETQ. CDR3 amino acids: CASSLARGADTQYF. The CDR3 DNA reads as TGCGCCAGCAGCTTGGCCAGGGGGGCAGATACGCAGTATTTT.

The gene calls are TRBV5-4 and TRBJ2-1, with TRBD2 matching 10 bases. The CDR3 runs 15 residues. CDR1 and CDR2 (germline): SGHNT, YYREEE (reference sequence). Trimming cost V 8 bases and J 0 bases; bases outside gene matches: 5. The CDR3 region has the DNA TGTGCCAGTAAACTAGCGGGGAGCTCCTACAATGAGCAGTTCTTC. Its translation is CASKLAGSSYNEQFF.

The chain is built from TRBV28 and TRBJ2-7, with D maybe TRBD1 (6 bases). The V end was cut by 5 bases, the J end by 6 bases, with 17 bases between. CDR1 is MDHEN, CDR2 SYDVKM, per germline. The CDR3 is 14 residues long. The CDR3 bases are TGTGCCAGCAGTCCCCAGGGGCGGATGGGCGAGCAGTACTTC. It yields the protein CASSPQGRMGEQYF.

Only a few counts were recorded for this clonotype. The chain carries TRBV28 and TRBJ2-1, with TRBD2 as a possible D gene (7 bases). V was shortened by 5 bases and J by 8 bases, with 16 bases between the two germline ends. CDR1 is MDHEN and CDR2 is SYDVKM in the germline V gene. The CDR3 covers 14 residues. The CDR3 here is CASSPRGGIDEQFF. The CDR3 DNA sequence: TGTGCCAGCAGTCCCAGGGGAGGGATCGATGAGCAGTTCTTC.

This clonotype was detected only a few times. V gene TRBV28 combines with J gene TRBJ2-1; D perhaps matches TRBD2 (5 bases). Trimming removed 7 bases at V and 7 bases at J, with 20 bases between. The CDR3 covers 15 residues. Germline assignment: CDR1 MDHEN and CDR2 SYDVKM. The CDR3 spells CASKSGGYRSNEQFF. The CDR3 nucleotides read TGTGCCAGCAAAAGCGGCGGGTATAGGTCGAATGAGCAGTTCTTC.

A word on this clonotype: A much larger clonotype is one base distant, so this may be a read error. The rearrangement uses TRBV7-2 and TRBJ1-2; 10 bases map to TRBD1. There are 14 residues in the CDR3. Trimming took 2 bases from V and 7 from J; bases not matched to a gene: 4. Germline V gives CDR1 SGHTA, CDR2 FQGNSA. CDR3: CASSLRTGGIGYTF. The CDR3 DNA reads as TGTGCCAGCAGCTTAAGGACAGGGGGAATTGGCTACACCTTC.